This T cell receptor beta chain was profiled in a study of chemoradiotherapy in HPV16-positive cancers. On the study more broadly: Functional T-cell assays on two HPV16-positive patients' cells defined candidate HPV-specific clones and common TCR motifs.

TCRdb keeps only in-frame clones here, not all; method: immunoSEQ multiplex PCR. This table has roughly 4,700 clones, around 79% appearing once. CDR1 and CDR2 (germline): SEHNR, FQNEAQ (reference sequence). The CDR3 is 14 residues long. Trimming pared 5 bases from V and 1 base from J, leaving 11 bases between. Source: tumor tissue, taken from a patient who underwent chemoradiotherapy. This sequence joins TRBV7-9 and TRBJ1-1; D gene unclear. The TCR sequence derives from a human donor with HPV-associated anogenital cancer. Written as DNA, the CDR3 is TGTGCCAGCAGCGTTTCTACGGCGAACACTGAAGCTTTCTTT. Protein product: CASSVSTANTEAFF.